The source of this T cell receptor beta chain is a study of blood T cell repertoires in COVID-19. At the level of the study: PBMCs, B-cell-depleted T cells, or T cells were the source of the cDNA or gDNA that made up the material.

Clones were sequenced by immunoSEQ multiplex PCR, and TCRdb holds only the in-frame ones, with some missing. The data show fewer than 250,000 clones, approximately 90% seen once. This clone was seen more than once but under ten times. This specimen includes other DNA sequences encoding the same CDR3. The CDR3 runs 13 residues. V lost 3 bases to trimming and J lost 4 bases; unmatched junction nucleotides: 2. CDR1 SGDLS and CDR2 YYNGEE come from the germline V gene. The clonotype originates from a human donor in a cohort sampled during active COVID-19. The chain employs TRBV9 and TRBJ2-5, with TRBD2 identical over 8 bases. Specimen: peripheral blood. The CDR3 DNA sequence: TGTGCCAGCAGCGCGGGGGGGAGAGAGACCCAGTACTTC. This codes for CASSAGGRETQYF.